Following are 30 T cell receptor beta chains from one sample sequenced in a study of CD8+ T cells in alopecia areata. Extracted RNA was reverse transcribed, and the resulting cDNA served as sequencing template. This table comes from immunoSEQ multiplex PCR, and its TCRdb copy is limited to in-frame clones, with some not included. This table has fewer than 40,000 clones, nearly 55% appearing once. Sorting of CD4+ cells into CD25+CD127- cells was carried out for roughly 5 patients. Sequencing input: CD4+ Tregs sorted from blood. The receptors shown here come from a human donor with alopecia areata.

The V and J genes are TRBV18 and TRBJ1-2, with D possibly TRBD1 on 5 matching bases. There are 16 residues in the CDR3. V was cut by 6 bases and J by 8 bases, with 25 bases left in between. Germline V gives CDR1 KGHSH, CDR2 LQKENI. This CDR3 is CASSPGTQGVLSGYTF. CDR3 in DNA: TGTGCCAGCTCTCCCGGGACGCAGGGCGTCCTTTCCGGCTACACCTTC.

The rearrangement uses TRBV11-2 and TRBJ1-5, with D unresolved. The CDR3 contains 13 residues. The germline CDR1 and CDR2 sequences are SGHAT and FQNNGV. Trimming removed 1 base from V and 6 bases from J, with 7 bases in between. The CDR3 DNA sequence: TGTGCCAGCAGCTTAGGAGAGGGTCAGCCCCAGCATTTT. This codes for CASSLGEGQPQHF.

This chain links TRBV28 with TRBJ1-2, with no clear D. Trimming pared 6 bases from V and 8 bases from J, leaving 19 bases between. Germline CDR1 reads MDHEN; CDR2 reads SYDVKM. The CDR3 runs to 14 residues. This CDR3 reads CASRSARGVPGYTF. The DNA of the CDR3 is TGTGCCAGCAGGTCGGCCCGCGGGGTTCCAGGCTACACCTTC.

The chain has TRBV5-1 and TRBJ2-1; 9 bases map to TRBD2. The CDR3 loop spans 15 amino acids. V gave up 0 bases and J gave up 8 bases; unmatched junction bases: 6. Germline V lookup: CDR1 SGHRS, CDR2 YFSETQ. CDR3 residues: CASSLAGLAEDEQFF. The CDR3, as DNA: TGCGCCAGCAGCTTGGCGGGACTAGCCGAGGATGAGCAGTTCTTC.

The chain combines TRBV5-1 with TRBJ2-7; 14 bases agree with TRBD2. V shed 3 bases and J 6 bases; nucleotides not matched to a gene: 2. This CDR3 contains 14 residues. Germline V lookup: CDR1 SGHRS, CDR2 YFSETQ. Here the CDR3 DNA reads TGCGCCAGCAGCTCGGGACTAGCGGGGGTCGAGCAGTACTTC. Its translation is CASSSGLAGVEQYF. Using reference TRBV5-1 and TRBJ2-7 for the parts outside the CDR3, the full variable domain is KAGVTQTPRYLIKTRGQQVTLSCSPISGHRSVSWYQQTPGQGLQFLFEYFSETQRNKGNFPGRFSGRQFSNSRSEMNVSTLELGDSALYLCASSSGLAGVEQYFGPGTRLTVT.

The chain couples TRBV6-5 to TRBJ2-1; D might be TRBD2 (6 bases). The germline gives CDR1 MNHEY, CDR2 SVGAGI. V dropped 6 bases and J dropped 6 bases, with 15 bases sitting between them. CDR3 length equals 14 residues. DNA of the CDR3: TGTGCCAGCAGGCCGGGAGTCGGACTCAATGAGCAGTTCTTC. Translation gives CASRPGVGLNEQFF.

This rearrangement joins TRBV6-5 to TRBJ2-7; 7 bases agree with TRBD1. The CDR3 has 16 residues. Germline V lookup: CDR1 MNHEY, CDR2 SVGAGI. V shed 2 bases, J shed 3 bases, and the junction held 10 bases outside the gene matches. The CDR3: CASSYRGAGGIYEQYF. Written as DNA, the CDR3 is TGTGCCAGCAGTTACCGGGGCGCAGGGGGTATCTACGAGCAGTACTTC.

This CDR3 reads CASTRSGGHNTGELFF. CDR3 nucleotides: TGCGCCAGCACCCGTAGCGGGGGGCACAACACCGGGGAGCTGTTTTTT. The V and J genes are TRBV4-1 and TRBJ2-2, with 10 bases matching TRBD2. Trimming removed 7 bases from V and 2 bases from J; junction bases left unmatched: 7. The germline gives CDR1 MGHRA, CDR2 YSYEKL. This CDR3 spans 16 amino acids.

This chain joins TRBV7-2 and TRBJ2-3; tentative D call: TRBD1 (6 bases). Germline lookup yields CDR1 SGHTA and CDR2 FQGNSA. This CDR3 spans 14 amino acids. Trimming shortened V by 8 bases and J by 8 bases, and 20 bases separated the two germline ends. CDR3: CASRRPQGSGTQYF. The CDR3 DNA follows: TGTGCCAGCCGTCGACCGCAGGGGTCTGGTACGCAGTATTTT.

This clone was counted only a few times. V and J are TRBV12-5 and TRBJ1-1; 9 nucleotides line up with TRBD1. This CDR3 region has 15 residues. The V gene end was trimmed by 1 base and the J gene end by 1 base; junction bases not matched to a gene: 1. CDR1 is LGHNT and CDR2 is FRNRAP in the germline V gene. The CDR3 spells CASGLGQGENTEAFF. The CDR3 DNA reads TGTGCTAGTGGTTTGGGACAGGGGGAGAACACTGAAGCTTTCTTT.

This chain links TRBV5-1 with TRBJ1-2; tentative D call: TRBD1 (5 bases). Germline V lookup: CDR1 SGHRS, CDR2 YFSETQ. The CDR3 runs to 11 residues. Trimming cost V 10 bases and J 4 bases, with 11 bases left between them. CDR3 in amino acids: CASGETYGYTF. CDR3 bases: TGCGCCTCGGGGGAGACCTATGGCTACACCTTC.

The rearrangement links TRBV6-6 to TRBJ2-5; D remains unclear. Germline assignment: CDR1 MNHNY and CDR2 SVGAGI (reference sequence). Trimming removed 8 bases at V and 5 bases at J, with 15 bases between. The CDR3 runs 13 residues. CDR3 region: CASGAPLRETQYF. CDR3 nucleotides: TGTGCCAGCGGAGCGCCCTTACGGGAGACCCAGTACTTC.

This clone was seen only once. This chain connects TRBV27 to TRBJ2-2, with 7 bases identical to TRBD1. Germline values: CDR1 MNHEY, CDR2 SMNVEV (reference sequence). This CDR3 contains 15 residues. The V and J ends lost 4 bases and 3 bases, in that order; junction bases with no gene match: 5. The CDR3 spells CASSSRTGYTGELFF. CDR3 in DNA: TGTGCCAGCAGTTCCCGGACAGGCTACACCGGGGAGCTGTTTTTT.

The chain joins TRBV4-1 to TRBJ2-7; 11 positions agree with TRBD2. V lost 6 bases, J lost 5 bases, and 9 bases stayed unmatched. Per the germline V gene, CDR1 is MGHRA and CDR2 is YSYEKL. The CDR3 consists of 15 residues. The CDR3 reads CASRLIAGGPHEQYF. In DNA form, the CDR3 reads TGCGCCAGCAGGCTTATAGCGGGAGGGCCCCACGAGCAGTACTTC.

The V gene is TRBV27, the J gene TRBJ2-3; 10 nucleotides agree with TRBD1. Germline V lookup: CDR1 MNHEY, CDR2 SMNVEV (reference sequence). The CDR3 spans 15 residues. V shed 6 bases, J shed 6 bases, and the junction held 9 bases outside the gene matches. CDR3 loop: CASSQWTGGGDTQYF. For the CDR3, the DNA is TGTGCCAGCAGCCAATGGACAGGGGGAGGGGATACGCAGTATTTT.

This clone was observed a few times. This chain uses TRBV5-1 with TRBJ2-1; tentative D call: TRBD2 (7 bases). V shed 4 bases and J shed 4 bases, with 12 bases lying between them. Germline V gene sequence: CDR1 SGHRS, CDR2 YFSETQ. This CDR3 has 14 amino acids. CDR3 residues: CASSGGAAYNEQFF. The CDR3 DNA reads as TGCGCCAGCAGCGGGGGGGCGGCTTACAATGAGCAGTTCTTC.

This clone turned up a few times. The genes are TRBV29-1 and TRBJ2-7, with D maybe TRBD1 (6 bases). Trimming removed 1 base from V and 1 base from J, with 14 bases in between. The CDR3 has 15 residues. Germline V gene sequence: CDR1 SQVTM, CDR2 ANQGSEA. Here the CDR3 reads CSVEGGQGWSYEQYF. In DNA form, the CDR3 reads TGCAGCGTTGAAGGGGGGCAGGGGTGGTCCTACGAGCAGTACTTC.

The genes are TRBV2 and TRBJ1-6; no firm D call. Germline V gene lookup returns CDR1 SNHLY and CDR2 FYNNEI. This CDR3 comprises 15 residues. Deletions cut 5 bases from V and 7 bases from J, with 15 bases between. The CDR3, as DNA: TGTGCCAGCAGTTTTTCACCCGCCGCGAATTCACCCCTCCACTTT. Translated: CASSFSPAANSPLHF.

This clone has a handful of counts. The V gene is TRBV5-6, the J gene TRBJ2-1; D gene ambiguous. Trimming stripped 2 bases from V and 1 base from J, with 16 bases between. Looked up from germline, CDR1 is SGHDT and CDR2 is YYEEEE. This CDR3 is 17 amino acids long. This chain's CDR3 is CASSFTQAALSYNEQFF. CDR3 sequence (DNA): TGTGCCAGCAGCTTCACCCAGGCAGCGTTATCCTACAATGAGCAGTTCTTC. The whole variable domain, filled in from reference TRBV5-6 and TRBJ2-1, reads DAGVTQSPTHLIKTRGQQVTLRCSPKSGHDTVSWYQQALGQGPQFIFQYYEEEERQRGNFPDRFSGHQFPNYSSELNVNALLLGDSALYLCASSFTQAALSYNEQFFGPGTRLTVL.

In this sample, this clone turned up a few times. The rearrangement links TRBV7-2 to TRBJ2-6; D is unresolved. Germline V gene lookup returns CDR1 SGHTA and CDR2 FQGNSA. The CDR3 is 13 amino acids. The V gene lost 2 bases and the J gene lost 3 bases, with 2 bases spanning the gap. The CDR3 bases are TGTGCCAGCAGCTTATATGGGGCCAACGTCCTGACTTTC. Its translation: CASSLYGANVLTF.

This clone appeared a few times. V is TRBV19 and J is TRBJ2-3, with TRBD2 matching 9 bases. This CDR3 is 15 amino acids long. The J segment lost 4 bases and the V segment lost 6 bases, leaving 8 bases of the junction unmatched. Germline CDR1 and CDR2: LNHDA and SQIVND (reference sequence). The CDR3 DNA sequence: TGTGCCAGTAGACCACTAGCGGGTCGGTCAGATACGCAGTATTTT. It specifies CASRPLAGRSDTQYF.

Points on this clone: The junction shows a germline mismatch at one end, possibly a read error. The CDR3 region has the DNA TGTGCCAGCAGCCAAGACTTCCTAGCGGGGGGAATGGGGATTACGTTC. As protein: CASSQDFLAGGMGITF. The chain employs TRBV4-2 and TRBJ2-7; 11 bases fit TRBD2. This CDR3 comprises 16 residues. Germline loops: CDR1 LGHNA, CDR2 YNFKEQ.

This clone has just a few counts. V and J are TRBV9 and TRBJ2-1; TRBD1 is a possible D gene (7 bases). Germline CDR1 SGDLS, CDR2 YYNGEE. The V and J ends lost 3 bases and 3 bases respectively, with 16 bases between them. This CDR3 spans 16 amino acids. The CDR3 region is CASSGRGQGFYNEQFF. CDR3 bases: TGTGCCAGCAGCGGGAGGGGGCAGGGGTTCTACAATGAGCAGTTCTTC.

This clone was detected a few times. The genes are TRBV4-3 and TRBJ2-2; D unresolved. The ends were cut back, 5 bases at V and 4 bases at J, with 11 bases in the middle. CDR3 length: 14 residues. Germline CDR1 reads LGHNA; CDR2 reads YSLEER. The CDR3 loop is CASSSKGVTGELFF. The CDR3, as DNA: TGCGCCAGCAGCTCAAAGGGTGTCACCGGGGAGCTGTTTTTT.

This clone was counted between two and nine times. The V and J genes are TRBV29-1 and TRBJ1-5; a possible D gene is TRBD1 (5 bases). This CDR3 region has 13 residues. With 4 bases removed from V and 6 bases from J, the gap between germline ends came to 13 bases. CDR1 and CDR2 (germline): SQVTM, ANQGSEA. The CDR3 protein is CSVGRGAGQPQHF. CDR3 sequence (DNA): TGCAGCGTTGGGAGGGGCGCGGGTCAGCCCCAGCATTTT.

In nucleotides, the CDR3 is TGTGCCAGCCATACACACCGAGGGGGTGGAGGGTATGGCTACACCTTC. It yields the protein CASHTHRGGGGYGYTF. J is TRBJ1-2 and V is TRBV5-4, with a weak D call TRBD1 (6 bases). Trimming took 7 bases from V and 5 from J, leaving 24 bases between them. The CDR3 spans 16 residues. CDR1 is SGHNT, CDR2 YYREEE, per germline (reference sequence).

The chain is built from TRBV28 and TRBJ1-2, with 10 bases that match TRBD1. The CDR3 runs to 17 residues. V shed 4 bases, J shed 2 bases, and the junction held 10 bases outside the gene matches. In germline, CDR1 is MDHEN, CDR2 SYDVKM. The CDR3 region has the DNA TGTGCCAGCAGTTCAGTCGGGACAGGGGTAACAAACTATGGCTACACCTTC. Residues: CASSSVGTGVTNYGYTF.

There are a few counts of this clone. V gene TRBV5-4 combines with J gene TRBJ1-1, with unresolved D. The CDR3 sequence is 15 residues long. Per the germline V gene, CDR1 is SGHNT and CDR2 is YYREEE (reference sequence). Trimming cost V 4 bases and J 0 bases, with 13 bases left between them. CDR3 coding DNA: TGTGCCAGCAGCCCCTGGGTGGGGATGAACACTGAAGCTTTCTTT. Residues: CASSPWVGMNTEAFF.

In this sample, this clone turned up a few times. The chain joins TRBV5-1 to TRBJ1-4; D gene ambiguous. Trimming shortened V by 6 bases and J by 0 bases, and 9 bases separated the two germline ends. Germline lookup yields CDR1 SGHRS and CDR2 YFSETQ. The CDR3 has 14 amino acids. The CDR3 spells CASTEGATNEKLFF. The CDR3 coding sequence is TGCGCCAGCACCGAGGGAGCAACTAATGAAAAACTGTTTTTT.

The chain joins TRBV7-3 to TRBJ2-6; D uncertain. Trimming took 1 base from V and 0 from J, leaving 4 bases between them. The CDR3 runs to 15 residues. The V gene's germline CDR1 is SGHTA and CDR2 FQGTGA. DNA of the CDR3: TGTGCCAGCAGCTTAATCGTCTCTGGGGCCAACGTCCTGACTTTC. Translating gives CASSLIVSGANVLTF.